This TCR beta chain comes out of a study of blood T cell repertoires in COVID-19. Method: immunoSEQ multiplex PCR; TCRdb's copy keeps in-frame clones and lacks some. The repertoire holds around 220,000 clones, with around 86% as singletons. Trimming took 3 bases from V and 7 from J; bases not matched to a gene: 5. CDR1 is PRHDT and CDR2 is FYEKMQ in the germline V gene (reference sequence). This CDR3 has 15 amino acids. Sequenced sample: peripheral blood. The sequence came from a man aged 50 to 60 with acute or convalescent COVID-19. The chain employs TRBV13 and TRBJ2-1; 11 bases map to TRBD2. CDR3 in DNA: TGTGCCAGCAGCTTTGGGGGACTAGCGGTGAATGAGCAGTTCTTC. Protein product: CASSFGGLAVNEQFF.